This T cell receptor (beta chain) was sequenced in a study of blood T cell repertoires in COVID-19. Study summary: From the United States, Italy and Spain came samples of acute and convalescent COVID-19. Sources were T cells, B-cell-depleted T cells, or PBMCs; the material itself was cDNA or gDNA.

This clone occurred once. Original methodology: Quantification of nucleated cells was approximated via reference gene primer amplification. TCRdb's copy holds only in-frame clones and misses some; the assay was immunoSEQ multiplex PCR. V and J calls and clone size come straight from that table; D and trimming were deduced from the DNA. The data show around 250,000 clones, roughly 82% seen once. Sequenced input: peripheral blood. The TCR was taken from a man older than 75 with acute or convalescent COVID-19.

The CDR3 protein is CASISTGEKEKLFF. The CDR3 nucleotides are TGTGCCAGTATCTCGACAGGGGAGAAGGAAAAACTGTTTTTT. This chain uses TRBV19 with TRBJ1-4; 8 bases align to TRBD1. From germline, CDR1 is LNHDA and CDR2 SQIVND (reference sequence). The CDR3 is 14 amino acids. With V trimmed by 7 bases and J by 8 bases, 9 bases remained unmatched.